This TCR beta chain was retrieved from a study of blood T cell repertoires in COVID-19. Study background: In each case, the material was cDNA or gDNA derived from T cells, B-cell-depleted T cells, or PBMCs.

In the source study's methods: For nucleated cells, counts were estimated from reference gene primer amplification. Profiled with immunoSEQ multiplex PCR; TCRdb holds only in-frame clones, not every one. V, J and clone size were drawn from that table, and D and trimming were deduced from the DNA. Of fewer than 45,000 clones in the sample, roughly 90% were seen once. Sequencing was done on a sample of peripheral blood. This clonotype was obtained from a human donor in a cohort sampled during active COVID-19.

CDR3 bases: TGTGCCAGCGGGCAGGATTATAGCAATCAGCCCCAGCATTTT. Protein product: CASGQDYSNQPQHF. The chain couples TRBV9 to TRBJ1-5; D remains ambiguous. The germline CDR1 and CDR2 sequences are SGDLS and YYNGEE. The germline V and J ends were trimmed by 7 bases and 0 bases, with 11 bases remaining between them. The CDR3 is 14 residues long. The whole variable domain, remainder taken from reference TRBV9 and TRBJ1-5, is DSGVTQTPKHLITATGQRVTLRCSPRSGDLSVYWYQQSLDQGLQFLIQYYNGEERAKGNILERFSAQQFPDLHSELNLSSLELGDSALYFCASGQDYSNQPQHFGDGTRLSIL.